A single TCR beta chain is shown here with its context. MiXCR was run by TCRdb on the RT-PCR reads, yielding one entry per CDR3 protein. The table shows fewer than 250,000 distinct CDR3 sequences, with around 14% occurring only once. This entry is derived from a study of patients and donors after allogeneic stem cell transplantation. The CDR3 is 13 amino acids. Trimming removed 6 bases at V and 1 base at J, with 7 bases between. The germline gives CDR1 MDHEN, CDR2 SYDVKM. The chain couples TRBV28 to TRBJ1-5, with TRBD1 as a possible D gene (6 bases). The sample consisted of blood, either unsorted or a sorted T cell fraction (not recorded which). The sequence was collected from a human donor who was either an allogeneic HSCT recipient or a stem cell or donor lymphocyte infusion donor (not recorded which). It is not recorded whose cells these are; they may come from a transplant donor. CDR3 sequence: CASRQGSNQPQHF. Written as DNA, the CDR3 is TGTGCCAGCAGACAGGGAAGCAATCAGCCCCAGCATTTT. The variable domain in full, with the rest retrieved from reference TRBV28 and TRBJ1-5, is DVKVTQSSRYLVKRTGEKVFLECVQDMDHENMFWYRQDPGLGLRLIYFSYDVKMKEKGDIPEGYSVSREKKERFSLILESASTNQTSMYLCASRQGSNQPQHFGDGTRLSIL.